These 23 T cell receptor beta chains originate from one sample sequenced in a study of Graves' ophthalmopathy and Graves' hyperthyroidism. The authors amplified TCR beta CDR3 regions from RNA transcripts. HTBI primers were used in a first-round RT-PCR, which preceded a second-round multiplex PCR. TCRdb called the multiplex PCR reads again in MiXCR, with one record for every CDR3 protein. The sample consists of about 160,000 distinct CDR3 sequences, 30% to 45% of them appearing once. Sequencing was performed on peripheral blood. The source of these receptors is a middle-aged woman with Graves' ophthalmopathy.

At least ten counts were recorded for this clonotype. The chain recombines TRBV7-8 with TRBJ1-1; D perhaps matches TRBD1 (6 bases). V lost 3 bases to trimming and J lost 5 bases, with 16 bases between them. The length of the CDR3 is 15 residues. Germline CDR1 SGHVS, CDR2 FQNEAQ. Here the CDR3 DNA reads TGTGCCAGCAGCTTCTCCGGGGGCTGGGGAACTGAAGCTTTCTTT. Protein product: CASSFSGGWGTEAFF.

This clonotype was found many times. The chain is built from TRBV6-1 and TRBJ2-7, with D perhaps TRBD1 or TRBD2 (6 bases each). V dropped 1 base and J dropped 6 bases, with 19 bases sitting between them. The CDR3 is 16 residues long. In germline, CDR1 is MNHNS, CDR2 SASEGT. For the CDR3, the DNA is TGTGCCAGCAGTGAAGTAGGCGGGACAACCGTGGGCGAGCAGTACTTC. This translates into CASSEVGGTTVGEQYF.

In this sample, this clonotype turned up once. The V gene is TRBV14, the J gene TRBJ1-2; D is uncertain. In germline, CDR1 is SGHDN, CDR2 FVKESK. V dropped 3 bases and J dropped 1 base, with 3 bases sitting between them. The CDR3 runs to 12 residues. The CDR3 nucleotides are TGTGCCAGCAGCCACGGTAACTATGGCTACACCTTC. Its protein is CASSHGNYGYTF.

This clonotype was counted ten times or more. The CDR3 here is CASSPTGVGSEAFF. The CDR3 nucleotides read TGTGCCAGCAGCCCGACAGGGGTAGGCTCTGAAGCTTTCTTT. V and J are TRBV3-1 and TRBJ1-1; 8 nucleotides line up with TRBD1. The CDR3 is 14 amino acids. CDR1 LGHDT and CDR2 YNNKEL come from the germline V gene (reference sequence). Germline trimming cut 4 bases from V and 6 bases from J; bases unmatched to any gene: 7.

Many counts were recorded for this clonotype. This sequence joins TRBV12-3 or TRBV12-4 and TRBJ1-1; no clear D gene. Trimming pared 2 bases from V and 1 base from J, leaving 5 bases between. The length of the CDR3 is 13 residues. The CDR3 region is CASSLTANTEAFF. Here the CDR3 DNA reads TGTGCCAGCAGTTTAACAGCGAACACTGAAGCTTTCTTT.

The chain carries TRBV12-3 or TRBV12-4 and TRBJ2-5; D uncertain. The CDR3 extends over 13 amino acids. Trimming stripped 1 base from V and 4 bases from J, with 7 bases between. In DNA form, the CDR3 reads TGTGCCAGCAGTTTAGGAGTTGGAGAGACCCAGTACTTC. Its protein is CASSLGVGETQYF.

This clonotype was seen many times. V is TRBV6-5 and J is TRBJ2-7; D possibly uses TRBD1 or TRBD2 (5 bases each). In germline, CDR1 is MNHEY, CDR2 SVGAGI. With 0 bases removed from V and 3 bases from J, the gap between germline ends came to 9 bases. The CDR3 covers 14 residues. The CDR3 nucleotides read TGTGCCAGCAGTTACTCAGGGACCAACTACGAGCAGTACTTC. It yields the protein CASSYSGTNYEQYF.

This clonotype was detected many times. This chain links TRBV28 with TRBJ1-1, with 7 bases matching TRBD1. V gave up 3 bases and J gave up 0 bases; unmatched junction bases: 4. The CDR3 runs to 15 residues. Germline V gene lookup returns CDR1 MDHEN and CDR2 SYDVKM. The CDR3 coding sequence is TGTGCCAGCAGTTTTAACAGGGGAATGAACACTGAAGCTTTCTTT. It yields the protein CASSFNRGMNTEAFF.

The V call is TRBV7-2, the J call TRBJ2-7, with D unresolved. V gave up 1 base and J gave up 0 bases, with 10 bases separating them. This CDR3 is built from 15 residues. CDR1 is SGHTA and CDR2 is FQGNSA in the germline V gene. CDR3 DNA sequence: TGTGCCAGCAGCTTAGGGGTTATGAGCTCCTACGAGCAGTACTTC. This translates into CASSLGVMSSYEQYF.

This clonotype was observed a handful of times. This rearrangement joins TRBV28 to TRBJ1-2; maybe TRBD1 (5 bases). Germline CDR1 reads MDHEN; CDR2 reads SYDVKM. V was pared by 4 bases and J by 4 bases, with 19 bases between. The CDR3 is 16 residues long. CDR3 region: CASSSRGTVDFYGYTF. DNA of the CDR3: TGTGCCAGCAGTTCTCGGGGGACCGTTGATTTCTATGGCTACACCTTC.

The chain combines TRBV6-1 with TRBJ1-5; D not resolved. The CDR3 consists of 15 residues. Trimming took 6 bases from V and 0 from J, leaving 12 bases between them. Germline V gene data show CDR1 as MNHNS and CDR2 as SASEGT. The CDR3 here is CASRNGGYSNQPQHF. CDR3 nucleotides: TGTGCCAGCAGAAATGGCGGCTATAGCAATCAGCCCCAGCATTTT.

This clonotype occurred once. This chain uses TRBV19 with TRBJ2-5, with 7 nucleotides matching TRBD2. The V and J ends lost 3 bases and 3 bases, in that order; junction bases with no gene match: 4. This CDR3 contains 14 residues. Per germline, CDR1 LNHDA and CDR2 SQIVND (reference sequence). The CDR3 DNA reads as TGTGCCAGTAGTATCACAACTAGCGAAGAGACCCAGTACTTC. It encodes CASSITTSEETQYF.

The gene calls are TRBV28 and TRBJ1-1; no clear D gene. V gave up 6 bases and J gave up 0 bases, with 14 bases separating them. Germline V lookup: CDR1 MDHEN, CDR2 SYDVKM. The CDR3 is 15 residues long. The CDR3 DNA sequence: TGTGCCAGCAGCCCTTTACAGCTGATGAACACTGAAGCTTTCTTT. It yields the protein CASSPLQLMNTEAFF. The variable domain in full, completed from reference TRBV28 and TRBJ1-1, reads DVKVTQSSRYLVKRTGEKVFLECVQDMDHENMFWYRQDPGLGLRLIYFSYDVKMKEKGDIPEGYSVSREKKERFSLILESASTNQTSMYLCASSPLQLMNTEAFFGQGTRLTVV.

Many counts were recorded for this clonotype. The genes are TRBV11-2 and TRBJ1-2; weak D call: TRBD1 (6 bases). This CDR3 spans 15 amino acids. The germline V gene has CDR1 SGHAT and CDR2 FQNNGV. Between the trimmed V and J ends, which lost 0 bases and 5 bases, there was a span of 13 bases. This CDR3 is CASSLDGGTYYGYTF. CDR3 in DNA: TGTGCCAGCAGCTTAGACGGTGGGACATATTATGGCTACACCTTC.

This clonotype occurred many times. The chain links TRBV20-1 to TRBJ1-1; D may be TRBD1 (6 bases). The germline V and J ends were trimmed by 1 base and 1 base, with 13 bases remaining between them. The CDR3 length is 15 residues. CDR1 is DFQATT, CDR2 SNEGSKA, per germline (reference sequence). CDR3 nucleotides: TGCAGTGCTAGAGCTGGTTCGGGACAGAACACTGAAGCTTTCTTT. It specifies CSARAGSGQNTEAFF.

This clonotype was recorded at least ten times. This chain uses TRBV28 with TRBJ1-2, with 8 bases identical to TRBD1. The CDR3 totals 14 residues. Germline V gene sequence: CDR1 MDHEN, CDR2 SYDVKM. The ends lost 6 bases at V and 0 bases at J; junction bases unmatched: 3. The CDR3 DNA is TGTGCCAGCAGGACAGGGGAACCTAACTATGGCTACACCTTC. Amino acids: CASRTGEPNYGYTF.

This clonotype was seen repeatedly, ten times or more. This chain uses TRBV2 with TRBJ2-7; the D gene is possibly TRBD1 (6 bases). The CDR3 is 15 residues long. Trimming shortened V by 5 bases and J by 2 bases, and 16 bases separated the two germline ends. Germline V CDR1 and CDR2: SNHLY, FYNNEI. CDR3 DNA sequence: TGTGCCAGCAGTAGGACAGCCTCCCTGGCCTACGAGCAGTACTTC. Encoded protein: CASSRTASLAYEQYF.

The sample holds many counts of this clonotype. The chain links TRBV7-3 to TRBJ1-1, with D perhaps matching TRBD1 (6 bases). The CDR3 consists of 15 residues. V lost 3 bases and J lost 5, with 16 bases in between. CDR1 is SGHTA and CDR2 is FQGTGA in the germline V gene. As DNA, the CDR3 is TGTGCCAGCAGCTTCGAGGGGGGGGGCCGGACTGAAGCTTTCTTT. As protein: CASSFEGGGRTEAFF.

The chain has TRBV6-2 or TRBV6-3 and TRBJ1-1; 9 nucleotides match TRBD1. This CDR3 spans 15 amino acids. Looked up from germline, CDR1 is MNHEY and CDR2 is SVGEGT. V lost 4 bases, J lost 5 bases, and 8 bases stayed unmatched. In nucleotides, the CDR3 is TGTGCCAGCAGTTCTGCCCAGACAGGGGGAACTGAAGCTTTCTTT. Protein product: CASSSAQTGGTEAFF.

This clonotype was observed at least ten times. This chain uses TRBV7-8 with TRBJ1-5, with D possibly matching TRBD1 (6 bases). Trimming shortened V by 0 bases and J by 5 bases, and 11 bases separated the two germline ends. Germline CDR1 and CDR2: SGHVS and FQNEAQ. This CDR3 comprises 15 residues. The CDR3 loop is CASSLAGAGYQPQHF. The DNA of the CDR3 is TGTGCCAGCAGCTTAGCGGGGGCAGGGTATCAGCCCCAGCATTTT.

The rearrangement uses TRBV7-8 and TRBJ1-2, with D perhaps matching TRBD1 (5 bases). Trimming removed 6 bases from V and 5 bases from J, with 16 bases in between. CDR1 and CDR2 from the germline V gene are SGHVS and FQNEAQ. The CDR3 sequence is 14 residues long. CDR3 bases: TGTGCCAGCAGTACCATCTACGAGGGGTATGGCTACACCTTC. It codes for CASSTIYEGYGYTF.

This clonotype was counted many times. This chain connects TRBV29-1 to TRBJ1-1, with D hard to call. V lost 0 bases and J 4 bases, leaving 12 bases between the germline ends. Germline V gives CDR1 SQVTM, CDR2 ANQGSEA. The CDR3 is 14 amino acids. CDR3 residues: CSVEDLGSGTEAFF. The CDR3 bases are TGCAGCGTTGAAGATCTTGGTAGCGGCACTGAAGCTTTCTTT.

This chain links TRBV12-3 or TRBV12-4 with TRBJ1-1; D gene ambiguous. With 2 bases removed from V and 1 base from J, the gap between germline ends came to 8 bases. This CDR3 has 14 amino acids. CDR3 amino acids: CASSLLPGNTEAFF. The CDR3, as DNA: TGTGCCAGCAGTTTACTTCCGGGGAACACTGAAGCTTTCTTT.